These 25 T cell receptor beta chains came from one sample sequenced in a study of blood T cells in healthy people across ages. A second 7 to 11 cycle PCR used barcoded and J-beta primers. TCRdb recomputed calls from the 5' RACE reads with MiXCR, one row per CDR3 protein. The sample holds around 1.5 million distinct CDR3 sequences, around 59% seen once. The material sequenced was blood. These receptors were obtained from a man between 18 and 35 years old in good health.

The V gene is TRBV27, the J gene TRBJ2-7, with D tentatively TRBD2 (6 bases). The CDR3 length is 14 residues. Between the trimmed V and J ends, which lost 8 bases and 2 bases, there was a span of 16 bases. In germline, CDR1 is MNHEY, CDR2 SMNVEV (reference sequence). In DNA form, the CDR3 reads TGTGCCAGCGTCGGGACTGGGCAACCCTACGAGCAGTACTTC. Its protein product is CASVGTGQPYEQYF.

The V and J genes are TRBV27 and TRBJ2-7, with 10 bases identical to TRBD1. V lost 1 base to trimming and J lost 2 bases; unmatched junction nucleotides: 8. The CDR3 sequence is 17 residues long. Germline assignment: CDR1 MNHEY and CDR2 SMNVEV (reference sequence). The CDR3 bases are TGTGCCAGCAGTTTATTTGGGGGACAGGGGACGACCTACGAGCAGTACTTC. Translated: CASSLFGGQGTTYEQYF.

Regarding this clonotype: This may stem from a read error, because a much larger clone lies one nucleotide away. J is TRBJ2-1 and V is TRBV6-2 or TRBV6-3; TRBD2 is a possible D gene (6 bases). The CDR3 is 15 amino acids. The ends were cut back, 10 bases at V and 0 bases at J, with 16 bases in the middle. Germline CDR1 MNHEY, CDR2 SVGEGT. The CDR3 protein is CANRRDGSSYNEQFF. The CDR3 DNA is TGTGCCAACAGGCGGGACGGAAGCTCCTACAATGAGCAGTTCTTC.

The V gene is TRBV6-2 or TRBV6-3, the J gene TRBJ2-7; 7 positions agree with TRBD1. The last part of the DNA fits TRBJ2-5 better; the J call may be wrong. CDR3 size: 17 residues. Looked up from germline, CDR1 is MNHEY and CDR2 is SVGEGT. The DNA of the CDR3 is TGTGCCAGCGACAGTTATCTCAGGACAGGTTCCCTGGAGACCCAGTACTTC. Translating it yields CASDSYLRTGSLETQYF.

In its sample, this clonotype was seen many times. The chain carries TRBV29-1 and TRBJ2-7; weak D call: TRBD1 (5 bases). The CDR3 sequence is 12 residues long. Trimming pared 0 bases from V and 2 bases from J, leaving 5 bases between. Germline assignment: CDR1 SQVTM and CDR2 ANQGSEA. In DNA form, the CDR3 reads TGCAGCGTTGAAGAAGGGGCCTACGAGCAGTACTTC. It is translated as CSVEEGAYEQYF.

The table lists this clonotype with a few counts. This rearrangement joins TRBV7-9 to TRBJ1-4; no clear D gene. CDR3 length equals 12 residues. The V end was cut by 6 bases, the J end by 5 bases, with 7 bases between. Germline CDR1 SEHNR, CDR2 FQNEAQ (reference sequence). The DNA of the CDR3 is TGTGCCAGCAGGGCTGAAAATGAAAAACTGTTTTTT. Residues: CASRAENEKLFF.

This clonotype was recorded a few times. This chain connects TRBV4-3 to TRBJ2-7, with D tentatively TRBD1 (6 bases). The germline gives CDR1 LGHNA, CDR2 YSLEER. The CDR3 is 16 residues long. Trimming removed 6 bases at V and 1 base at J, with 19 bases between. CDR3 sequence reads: CASRGWPDRPSYEQYF. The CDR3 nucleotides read TGCGCCAGCAGGGGTTGGCCGGACAGACCTTCCTACGAGCAGTACTTC.

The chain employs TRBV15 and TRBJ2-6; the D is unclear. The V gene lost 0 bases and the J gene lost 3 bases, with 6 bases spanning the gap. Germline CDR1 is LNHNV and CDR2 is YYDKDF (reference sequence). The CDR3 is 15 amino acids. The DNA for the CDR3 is TGTGCCACCAGCAGAGATGTAGGTGGGGCCAACGTCCTGACTTTC. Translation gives CATSRDVGGANVLTF.

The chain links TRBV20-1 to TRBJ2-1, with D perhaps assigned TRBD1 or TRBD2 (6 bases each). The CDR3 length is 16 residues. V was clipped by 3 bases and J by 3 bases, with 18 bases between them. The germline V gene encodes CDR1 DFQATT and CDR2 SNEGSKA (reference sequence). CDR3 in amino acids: CSASLPAGTFYNEQFF. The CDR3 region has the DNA TGCAGTGCTAGCTTACCGGCGGGGACATTCTACAATGAGCAGTTCTTC.

CDR3 bases: TGCAGCGGGGGTTGGGGGACGGGGGAATCCTACGAGCAGTACTTC. It translates to CSGGWGTGESYEQYF. The chain employs TRBV29-1 and TRBJ2-7; D perhaps matches TRBD2 (6 bases). CDR1 is SQVTM, CDR2 ANQGSEA, per germline. V was pared by 7 bases and J by 1 base, with 20 bases between. The CDR3 spans 15 residues.

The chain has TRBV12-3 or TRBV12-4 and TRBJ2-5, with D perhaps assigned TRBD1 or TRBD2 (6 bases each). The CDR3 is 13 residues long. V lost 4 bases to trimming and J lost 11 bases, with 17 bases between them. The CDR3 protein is CASSSDRGEEQYF. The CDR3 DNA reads TGTGCCAGCAGTTCCGATAGGGGGGAAGAGCAGTACTTC.

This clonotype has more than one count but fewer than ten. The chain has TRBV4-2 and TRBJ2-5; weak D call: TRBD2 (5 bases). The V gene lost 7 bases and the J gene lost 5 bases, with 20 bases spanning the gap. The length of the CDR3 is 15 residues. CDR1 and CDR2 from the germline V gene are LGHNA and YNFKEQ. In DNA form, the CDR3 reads TGTGCCAGCACACGTGATTCTGGGGAGTGGGAGACCCAGTACTTC. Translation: CASTRDSGEWETQYF.

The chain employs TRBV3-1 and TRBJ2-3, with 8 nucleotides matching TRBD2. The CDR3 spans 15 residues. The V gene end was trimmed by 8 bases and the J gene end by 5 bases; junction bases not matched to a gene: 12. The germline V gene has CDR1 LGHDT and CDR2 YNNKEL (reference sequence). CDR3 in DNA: TGTGCCAGCGCGTCGGGAGGGCGGGGGATAGATACGCAGTATTTT. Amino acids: CASASGGRGIDTQYF.

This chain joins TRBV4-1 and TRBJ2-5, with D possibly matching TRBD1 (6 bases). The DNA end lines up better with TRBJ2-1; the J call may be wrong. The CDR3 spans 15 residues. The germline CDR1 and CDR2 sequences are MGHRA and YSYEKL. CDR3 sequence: CASSQVPDSQETQFF. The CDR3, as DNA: TGCGCCAGCAGCCAGGTCCCGGACAGCCAAGAGACCCAGTTCTTC.

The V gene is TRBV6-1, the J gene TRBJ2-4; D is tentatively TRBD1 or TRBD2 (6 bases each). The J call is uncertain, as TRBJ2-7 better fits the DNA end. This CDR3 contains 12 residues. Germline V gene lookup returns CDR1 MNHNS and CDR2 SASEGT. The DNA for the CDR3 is TGTGCCACGCTAGAGGGGGGCTACGAGCAGTACTTC. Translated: CATLEGGYEQYF.

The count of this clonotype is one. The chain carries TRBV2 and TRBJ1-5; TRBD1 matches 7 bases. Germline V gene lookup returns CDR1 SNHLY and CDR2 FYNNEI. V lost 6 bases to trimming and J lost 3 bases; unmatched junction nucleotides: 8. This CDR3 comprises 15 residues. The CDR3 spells CASRDRPITNQPQHF. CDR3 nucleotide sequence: TGTGCCAGCAGGGACAGGCCCATTACCAATCAGCCCCAGCATTTT.

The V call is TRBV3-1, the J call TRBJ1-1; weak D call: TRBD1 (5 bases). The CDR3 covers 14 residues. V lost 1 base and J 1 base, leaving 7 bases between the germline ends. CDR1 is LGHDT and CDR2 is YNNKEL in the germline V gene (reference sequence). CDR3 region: CASSQADRNTEAFF. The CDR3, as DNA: TGTGCCAGCAGCCAAGCAGACAGGAACACTGAAGCTTTCTTT.

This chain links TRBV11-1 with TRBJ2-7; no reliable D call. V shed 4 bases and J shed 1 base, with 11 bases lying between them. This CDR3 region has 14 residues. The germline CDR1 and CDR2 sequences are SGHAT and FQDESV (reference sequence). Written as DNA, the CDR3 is TGTGCCAGCAGCTCTGCGGTCTTTTCCTACGAGCAGTACTTC. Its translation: CASSSAVFSYEQYF.

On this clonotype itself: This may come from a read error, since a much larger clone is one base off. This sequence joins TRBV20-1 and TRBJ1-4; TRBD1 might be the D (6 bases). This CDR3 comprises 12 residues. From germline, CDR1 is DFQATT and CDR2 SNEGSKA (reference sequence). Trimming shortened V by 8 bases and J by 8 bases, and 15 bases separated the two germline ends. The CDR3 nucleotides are TGCAGTACTACAGGGCTAGGCGAAAAACTGTTTTTT. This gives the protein CSTTGLGEKLFF.

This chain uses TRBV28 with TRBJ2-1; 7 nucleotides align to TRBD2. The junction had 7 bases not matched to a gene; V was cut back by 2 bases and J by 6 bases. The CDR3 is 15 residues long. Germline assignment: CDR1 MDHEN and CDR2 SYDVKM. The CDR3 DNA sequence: TGTGCCAGCAGTTTAAGAGGCGGGGGTACCAATGAGCAGTTCTTC. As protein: CASSLRGGGTNEQFF.

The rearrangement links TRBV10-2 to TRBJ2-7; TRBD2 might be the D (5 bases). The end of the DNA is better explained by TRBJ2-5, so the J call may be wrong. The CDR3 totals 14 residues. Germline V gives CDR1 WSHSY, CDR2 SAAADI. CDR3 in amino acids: CASSESPRAETQYF. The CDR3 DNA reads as TGCGCCAGCAGTGAGTCCCCGAGGGCGGAGACCCAGTACTTC.

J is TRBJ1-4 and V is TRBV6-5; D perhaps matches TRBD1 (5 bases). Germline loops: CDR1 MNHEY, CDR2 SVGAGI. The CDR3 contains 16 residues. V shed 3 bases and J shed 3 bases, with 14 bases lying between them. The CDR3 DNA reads TGTGCCAGCAGTTATTTGGGGCCCGATGCTAATGAAAAACTGTTTTTT. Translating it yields CASSYLGPDANEKLFF.

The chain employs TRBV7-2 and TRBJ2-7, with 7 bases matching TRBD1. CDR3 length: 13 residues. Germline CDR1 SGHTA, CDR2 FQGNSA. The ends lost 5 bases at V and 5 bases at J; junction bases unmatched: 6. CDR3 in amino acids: CASSNPTGNEQYF. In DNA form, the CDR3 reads TGTGCCAGCAGCAACCCGACAGGGAACGAGCAGTACTTC.

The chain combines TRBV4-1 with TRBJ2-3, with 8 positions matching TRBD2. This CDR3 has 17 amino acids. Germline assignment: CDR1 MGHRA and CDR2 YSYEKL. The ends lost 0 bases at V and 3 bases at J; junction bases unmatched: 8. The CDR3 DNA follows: TGCGCCAGCAGCCAAGAGGCCAGCGGGAGAGCGACAGATACGCAGTATTTT. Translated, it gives CASSQEASGRATDTQYF.

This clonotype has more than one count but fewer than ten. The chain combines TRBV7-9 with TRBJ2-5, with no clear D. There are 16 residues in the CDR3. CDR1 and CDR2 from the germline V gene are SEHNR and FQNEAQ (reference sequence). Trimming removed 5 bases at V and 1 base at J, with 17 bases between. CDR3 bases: TGTGCCAGCAGCCCACCTCCGGGTCTGATCCAAGAGACCCAGTACTTC. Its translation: CASSPPPGLIQETQYF.